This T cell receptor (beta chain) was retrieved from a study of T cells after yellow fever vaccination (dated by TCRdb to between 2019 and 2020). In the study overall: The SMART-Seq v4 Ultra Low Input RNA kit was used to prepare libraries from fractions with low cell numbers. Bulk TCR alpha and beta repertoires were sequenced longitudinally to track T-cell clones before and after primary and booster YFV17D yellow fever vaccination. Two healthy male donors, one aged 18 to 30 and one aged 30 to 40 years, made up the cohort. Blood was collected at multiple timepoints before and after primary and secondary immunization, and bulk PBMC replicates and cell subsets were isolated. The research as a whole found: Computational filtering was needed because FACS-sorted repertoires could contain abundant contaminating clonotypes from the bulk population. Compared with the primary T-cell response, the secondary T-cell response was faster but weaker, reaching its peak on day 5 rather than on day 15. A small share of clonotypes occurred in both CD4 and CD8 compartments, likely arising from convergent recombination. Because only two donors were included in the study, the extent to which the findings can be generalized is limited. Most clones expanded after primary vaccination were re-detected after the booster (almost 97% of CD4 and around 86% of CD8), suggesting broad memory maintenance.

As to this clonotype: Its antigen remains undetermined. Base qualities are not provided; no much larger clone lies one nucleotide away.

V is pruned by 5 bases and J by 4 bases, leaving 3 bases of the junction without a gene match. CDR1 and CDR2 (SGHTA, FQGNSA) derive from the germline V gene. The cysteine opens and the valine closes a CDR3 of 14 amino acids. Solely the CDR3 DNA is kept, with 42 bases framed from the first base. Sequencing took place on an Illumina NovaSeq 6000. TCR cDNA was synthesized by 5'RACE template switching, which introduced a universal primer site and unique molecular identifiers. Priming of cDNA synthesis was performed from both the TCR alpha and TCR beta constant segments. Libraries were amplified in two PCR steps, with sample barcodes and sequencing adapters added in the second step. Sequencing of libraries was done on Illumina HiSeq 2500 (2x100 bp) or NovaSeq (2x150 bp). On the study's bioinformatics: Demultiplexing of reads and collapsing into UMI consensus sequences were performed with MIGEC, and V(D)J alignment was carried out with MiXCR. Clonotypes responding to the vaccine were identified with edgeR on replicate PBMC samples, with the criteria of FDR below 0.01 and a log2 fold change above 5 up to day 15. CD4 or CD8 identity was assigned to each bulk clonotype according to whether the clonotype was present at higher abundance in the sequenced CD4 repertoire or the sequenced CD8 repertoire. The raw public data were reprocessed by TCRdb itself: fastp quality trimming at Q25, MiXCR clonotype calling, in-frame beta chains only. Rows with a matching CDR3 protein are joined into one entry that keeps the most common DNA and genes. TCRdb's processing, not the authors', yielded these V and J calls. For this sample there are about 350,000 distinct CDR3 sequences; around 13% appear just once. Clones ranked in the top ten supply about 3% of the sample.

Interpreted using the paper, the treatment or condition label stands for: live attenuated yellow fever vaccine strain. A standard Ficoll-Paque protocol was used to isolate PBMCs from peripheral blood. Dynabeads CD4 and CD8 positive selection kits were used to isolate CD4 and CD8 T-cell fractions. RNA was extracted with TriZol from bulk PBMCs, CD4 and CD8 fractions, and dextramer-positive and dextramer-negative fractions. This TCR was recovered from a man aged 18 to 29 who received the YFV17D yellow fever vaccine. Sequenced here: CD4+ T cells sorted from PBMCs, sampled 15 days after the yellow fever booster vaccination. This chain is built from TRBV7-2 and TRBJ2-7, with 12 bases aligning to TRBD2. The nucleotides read TGTGCCAGCAGCCTCGGACTAGCGGGGTACGAGCAGTACGTC. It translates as CASSLGLAGYEQYV.